These 8 T cell receptor beta chains were sequenced from one sample in a study of type 1 regulatory T cells. Study outcomes and limitations: Compared with non-Tr1 cells, Tr1 cells showed a narrower TCR repertoire.

Their antigens are not known. TCRdb analysed the reads with MiXCR anew, one entry per CDR3 protein. This sample has a few thousand distinct CDR3 sequences, with about 26% found just once. Sequenced sample: cultured type 1 regulatory T (Tr1) cells, either the whole culture or a sorted fraction (not recorded which). The receptors originated from a human donor in good health.

The chain couples TRBV28 to TRBJ2-2; TRBD2 aligns across 8 bases. V lost 5 bases to trimming and J lost 1 base; unmatched junction nucleotides: 6. CDR3 length equals 16 residues. Germline V gene lookup returns CDR1 MDHEN and CDR2 SYDVKM. The DNA of the CDR3 is TGTGCCAGCAGTAGAACCGGGACTAGGAACACCGGGGAGCTGTTTTTT. This gives the protein CASSRTGTRNTGELFF.

This clonotype showed up many times. The rearrangement links TRBV24-1 to TRBJ1-5; D gene uncertain. The CDR3 loop spans 15 amino acids. Trimming stripped 3 bases from V and 2 bases from J, with 10 bases between. The germline V gene encodes CDR1 KGHDR and CDR2 SFDVKD. Written as DNA, the CDR3 is TGTGCCACCAGTGATCCAAGGACGGGCAATCAGCCCCAGCATTTT. Translating gives CATSDPRTGNQPQHF.

The genes are TRBV18 and TRBJ2-7; possibly TRBD2 for D (6 bases). V gave up 1 base and J gave up 3 bases, with 10 bases separating them. Germline values: CDR1 KGHSH, CDR2 LQKENI. The CDR3 runs 14 residues. CDR3 amino acids: CASSPLRGNYEQYF. CDR3 bases: TGTGCCAGCTCACCACTGCGGGGAAACTACGAGCAGTACTTC.

The CDR3: CASSVLRKNNSPLHF. The DNA for the CDR3 is TGTGCCAGCAGCGTACTACGGAAAAATAATTCACCCCTCCACTTT. This chain links TRBV7-2 with TRBJ1-6, with D unresolved. The CDR3 has 15 amino acids. Germline values: CDR1 SGHTA, CDR2 FQGNSA. V lost 5 bases, J lost 5 bases, and 13 bases lay in between.

This chain joins TRBV7-7 and TRBJ2-3; 9 bases are shared with TRBD1. After removal of 0 bases from V and 1 base from J, the junction contained 11 bases not matched to a gene. CDR3 length equals 19 residues. CDR1 and CDR2 (germline): SSHAT, FNYEAQ (reference sequence). In DNA, the CDR3 is TGTGCCAGCAGCTTAGCGCGGTCCCCCTGGACAGGGGGCACAGATACGCAGTATTTT. Its protein is CASSLARSPWTGGTDTQYF.

This clonotype is classed as medium-sized. The rearrangement links TRBV6-6 to TRBJ2-7, with 9 bases matching TRBD2. V shed 4 bases and J 2 bases; nucleotides not matched to a gene: 6. Germline CDR1 is MNHNY and CDR2 is SVGAGI (reference sequence). The CDR3 spans 15 residues. The CDR3 protein is CASSSLGGGAYEQYF. In DNA form, the CDR3 reads TGTGCCAGCAGTTCCCTTGGCGGGGGGGCCTACGAGCAGTACTTC.

The chain couples TRBV7-2 to TRBJ2-3, with 7 nucleotides matching TRBD1. The CDR3 covers 15 residues. In germline, CDR1 is SGHTA, CDR2 FQGNSA. V shed 6 bases, J shed 5 bases, and the junction held 11 bases outside the gene matches. The CDR3 DNA reads as TGTGCCAGCAGACGAACAGGGGTTTGGAAAGATACGCAGTATTTT. Translated: CASRRTGVWKDTQYF.

Worth noting for this clonotype: A much larger clone sits a single nucleotide away, making a read error possible. The chain is built from TRBV3-1 and TRBJ2-7; D ambiguous. The V and J ends lost 4 bases and 1 base respectively, with 5 bases between them. The CDR3 has 12 residues. Germline V lookup: CDR1 LGHDT, CDR2 YNNKEL (reference sequence). The CDR3 DNA follows: TGTGCCAGCAGCCCCTCTTCCTACGAGCAGTACTTC. It translates to CASSPSSYEQYF.